The clone carrying this T cell receptor beta chain has a count of ten or more. This CDR3 spans 13 amino acids. V was clipped by 2 bases and J by 3 bases, with 8 bases between them. Germline CDR1 and CDR2: SGHNT and YYREEE (reference sequence). The data are from a study of blood T cell repertoires in COVID-19. Study details: T cells, B-cell-depleted T cells, or PBMCs supplied cDNA or gDNA.

Using immunoSEQ multiplex PCR, the repertoire was profiled, and TCRdb retains in-frame clones only, with some absent. The sample comprises 98,000 or so clones, 84% of which are singletons, and more than 20% rests with the top ten. The chain is built from TRBV5-4 and TRBJ2-5; TRBD1 is a possible D gene (6 bases). This TCR was sampled from a man in his sixties with acute or convalescent COVID-19. The specimen was peripheral blood. CDR3 coding DNA: TGTGCCAGCAGCTTTGGGGGCAAAGAGACCCAGTACTTC. Its translation: CASSFGGKETQYF.